The clone carrying this T cell receptor beta chain occurred a few times. Its specificity is unknown. The CDR3 is 13 amino acids. The V gene lost 3 bases and the J gene lost 2 bases, with 8 bases spanning the gap. Per germline, CDR1 SGHTS and CDR2 YDEGEE. This sample is drawn from a study of Tregs in tolerant kidney transplant recipients. General study results and limits: This study did not directly address biological reproducibility.

Using immunoSEQ multiplex PCR, the repertoire was profiled, and TCRdb retains in-frame clones only, with some absent. This table has 45,000 or so clones, approximately 89% appearing once. Recipients received nonmyeloablative bone marrow transplants from related graft donors, with transient mixed chimerism. The rearrangement links TRBV5-8 to TRBJ1-2; D perhaps matches TRBD1 (5 bases). Source: CD8+ T cells from blood (PBMCs), taken 12 months after the transplant. The source of this sequence is a human patient who received a combined kidney and bone marrow transplant. Some of these T cells may belong to the graft donor. In DNA, the CDR3 is TGTGCCAGCAGCTGGGGGGGAAACTATGGCTACACCTTC. Protein product: CASSWGGNYGYTF.